This T cell receptor beta chain emerged from a study of T cell responses to AZD1222 COVID-19 vaccine. Measured with immunoSEQ multiplex PCR; TCRdb has only the in-frame clones, and not every one. This table has 150,000 to 200,000 clones, 88% appearing once. The CDR3 covers 14 residues. Between the trimmed V and J ends, which lost 5 bases and 3 bases, there was a span of 11 bases. The germline V gene has CDR1 LNHDA and CDR2 SQIVND (reference sequence). The material was peripheral blood, obtained 28 days after the second AZD1222 dose. V gene TRBV19 combines with J gene TRBJ2-1, with D possibly being TRBD2 (5 bases). The sequence derives from an adult who received the AZD1222 COVID-19 vaccine. The CDR3, as DNA: TGTGCCAGTAGTTCTTCGACTAACTACAATGAGCAGTTCTTC. It specifies CASSSSTNYNEQFF.